This T cell receptor beta chain was sequenced for a study of early T cells in non-severe SARS-CoV-2 infection. Background on the study: With bulk RNA from unsorted whole blood as input, sequencing yielded unpaired chains.

The study, taken as a whole, reports: Sequences matched to VDJdb favored anti-spike CD8 responses, while private and CD4 specificities were missed.

Attachment of unique molecular identifiers to individual cDNA molecules was performed. TCRdb reanalysed the 5' RACE reads using MiXCR and keeps one entry per CDR3 protein. The table shows 66,000 or so distinct CDR3 sequences, with over 10% occurring only once. There are a few counts of this clonotype. Its antigen is not identified. The CDR3 is made up of 13 amino acids. Germline V CDR1 and CDR2: SNHLY, FYNNEI. V lost 7 bases, J lost 0 bases, and 9 bases lay in between. The chain couples TRBV2 to TRBJ1-2; D remains ambiguous. This clonotype was sampled from an adult who was a healthcare worker with PCR-confirmed SARS-CoV-2 infection or an uninfected control (not recorded which). The sequencing sample was made of whole blood. In DNA form, the CDR3 reads TGTGCCAGCATGAGGGAGCCTAACTATGGCTACACCTTC. Translation gives CASMREPNYGYTF.